This T cell receptor beta chain was identified in a study of T cell changes during pregnancy in multiple sclerosis. Generated by immunoSEQ multiplex PCR, the TCRdb table keeps only in-frame clones and is missing some. The top ten hold roughly 17% of the sample, which has approximately 9,000 clones, approximately 86% seen once. The CDR3 totals 14 residues. V lost 6 bases to trimming and J lost 9 bases; unmatched junction nucleotides: 6. Germline CDR1 and CDR2: MNHEY and SVGAGI. Sequencing was performed on CD8+ T cells from peripheral blood mononuclear cells, taken in the third trimester of pregnancy. The chain couples TRBV6-5 to TRBJ2-1, with TRBD1 matching over 12 bases. The TCR was taken from a female donor in good health, enrolled as a control in a pregnancy study. In DNA, the CDR3 is TGTGCCAGCAGCTCCGGGACAGGGGGCTCTGAGCAGTTCTTC. Its translation is CASSSGTGGSEQFF.